This TCR beta chain was sequenced in a study of CD8+ T cells in alopecia areata. General study findings and limits: Scalp samples also yield sequences from resident alphabeta T cells of normal skin.

On the basis of CD4, CD8alpha, NKG2D, NKG2ACE and other markers, pooled cutaneous lymph node cells were sorted. This clone occurred a few times. No antigen is known for it. Gene names denote mouse genes. The read stops 4 residues short of the end of the CDR3; the missing end is completed from the germline J gene. Other nucleotide sequences in the sample specify the same CDR3. From germline, CDR1 is LGHNA and CDR2 YNLKQL (reference sequence). After removal of 0 bases from V and 3 bases from J, the junction contained 4 bases not matched to a gene. The CDR3 contains 16 residues. RNA extraction was followed by reverse transcription into cDNA, which acted as the sequencing template. The data were produced by immunoSEQ multiplex PCR, yet TCRdb's version contains in-frame clones alone and is incomplete. The sample presents roughly 260,000 clones, none singletons.

The rearrangement uses TRBV5 and TRBJ2-3; 9 bases are a match to TRBD2. The sequenced material came from CD4+ T cells sorted from a lymph node. The source of this sequence is a C3H/HeJ mouse with alopecia areata. The mouse strain carries the MHC haplotype H2-k. This CDR3 reads CASSQDWGGVAETLYF. CDR3 DNA (partial): TGTGCCAGCAGCCAAGACTGGGGGGGTGTGGCAGAA.